This T cell receptor (beta chain) was recorded in a study of cytomegalovirus exposure and HLA in healthy donors. Findings and caveats of the study: A previous analysis found most TCR beta V segments productive roughly 87% or roughly 30% of the time.

PCR used 60 Vbeta primers and 13 Jbeta primers. The method was immunoSEQ multiplex PCR; TCRdb's version includes in-frame clones alone and lacks a portion of them. Of fewer than 110,000 clones listed, roughly 77% were seen once; the top ten hold over 9%. Germline V CDR1 and CDR2: SGHRS, YFSETQ. This CDR3 spans 14 amino acids. The V gene end was trimmed by 4 bases and the J gene end by 5 bases; junction bases not matched to a gene: 5. Details on this clone: Its target is unknown.

The sequence derives from a woman aged 18-29 years in good health and CMV-seropositive. The chain has TRBV5-1 and TRBJ1-5; 8 bases match TRBD1. The sample consisted of PBMCs. CDR3 DNA: TGCGCCAGCAGCACCACAGGGGGGGATCAGCCCCAGCATTTT. Its protein product is CASSTTGGDQPQHF.